The present TCR beta chain was sequenced within a study of cytotoxic CD8 clonotypes in ibrutinib-treated CLL. Whole-study context: Mean values per sample were 255,043 productive templates and 94,082 productive rearrangements. Points from the study as a whole: Sustained-remission patients were sampled at different times than progressing patients were. The study found baseline clonality above age-matched healthy donors, tracking circulating CD8+ T-cell counts.

Depth targeted 1 in 200,000 to 1 in 1 million T cells, averaging approximately 9.3x coverage per clonotype. Produced via immunoSEQ multiplex PCR; TCRdb's table is partial and in-frame only. Seen here are 55,000 to 80,000 clones, around three fifths observed once, and the top ten hold around 15%. With regard to this clone: Its antigen is undetermined.

The sequences come from PBMCs, collected after 12 months of ibrutinib treatment. The clonotype comes from a human donor with chronic lymphocytic leukemia.

The CDR3 sequence is CASSLDRQDEQYF. CDR3 DNA sequence: TGTGCCAGCAGCTTAGATCGACAGGACGAGCAGTACTTC. The V call is TRBV11-3, the J call TRBJ2-7; the D gene is possibly TRBD1 (6 bases). The V gene's germline CDR1 is SGHNT and CDR2 YENEEA. The V gene lost 0 bases and the J gene lost 5 bases, with 8 bases spanning the gap. This CDR3 is built from 13 residues.